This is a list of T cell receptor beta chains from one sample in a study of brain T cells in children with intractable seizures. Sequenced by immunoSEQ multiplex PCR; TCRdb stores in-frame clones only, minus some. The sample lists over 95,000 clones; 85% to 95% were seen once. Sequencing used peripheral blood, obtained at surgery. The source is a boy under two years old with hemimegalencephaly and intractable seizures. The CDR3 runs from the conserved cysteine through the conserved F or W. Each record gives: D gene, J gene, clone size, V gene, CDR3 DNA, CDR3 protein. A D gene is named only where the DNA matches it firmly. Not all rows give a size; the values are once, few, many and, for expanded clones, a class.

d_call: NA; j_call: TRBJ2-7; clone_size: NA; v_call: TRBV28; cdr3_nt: TGTGCCAGCAGTTCCAATATTCCCAGGGATCGCGACGAGCAGTACTTC; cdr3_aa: CASSSNIPRDRDEQYF
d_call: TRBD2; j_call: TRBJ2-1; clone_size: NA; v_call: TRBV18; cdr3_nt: TGTGCCAGCTCACCTCCTCGGACTAGCGGTCGGGCCAATGAGCAGTTCTTC; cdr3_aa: CASSPPRTSGRANEQFF
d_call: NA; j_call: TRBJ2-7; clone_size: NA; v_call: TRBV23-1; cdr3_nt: TGCGCCAGCAGCCAAATGGTAATAGATTCGAGCTACGAGCAGTACTTC; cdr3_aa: CASSQMVIDSSYEQYF
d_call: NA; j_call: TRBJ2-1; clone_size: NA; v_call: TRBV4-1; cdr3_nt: TGCGCCAGCAGCCACAGGGGACGGAATGAGCAGTTCTTC; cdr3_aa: CASSHRGRNEQFF
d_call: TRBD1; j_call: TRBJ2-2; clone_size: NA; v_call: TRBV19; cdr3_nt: TGTGCCAGTAGTTTACCGGGACAGCGTTCCACCGGGGAGCTGTTTTTT; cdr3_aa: CASSLPGQRSTGELFF
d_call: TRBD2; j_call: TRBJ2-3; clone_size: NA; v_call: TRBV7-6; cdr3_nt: TGTGCCAGCAGCTCCATAAGCGGGAGGAGGTCAGATACGCAGTATTTT; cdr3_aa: CASSSISGRRSDTQYF
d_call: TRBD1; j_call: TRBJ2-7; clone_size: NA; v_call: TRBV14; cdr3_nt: TGTGCCAGCAGCCGAGGGTGGGGACAGGGGTACGAGCAGTACTTC; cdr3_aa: CASSRGWGQGYEQYF
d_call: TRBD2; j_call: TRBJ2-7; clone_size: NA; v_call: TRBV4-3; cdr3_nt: TGCGCCAGCAGCCCCCGGACTAGCACCTACGAGCAGTACTTC; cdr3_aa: CASSPRTSTYEQYF
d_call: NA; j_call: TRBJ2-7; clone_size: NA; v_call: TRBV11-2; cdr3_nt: TGTGCCAGCAGCCAGTCAGGTCCCCCGACCTACGAGCAGTACTTC; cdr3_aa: CASSQSGPPTYEQYF
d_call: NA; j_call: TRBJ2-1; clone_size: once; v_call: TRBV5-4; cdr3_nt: TGTGCCAGCAGCAGCGGACAGCTCACCTACAATGAGCAGTTCTTC; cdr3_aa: CASSSGQLTYNEQFF
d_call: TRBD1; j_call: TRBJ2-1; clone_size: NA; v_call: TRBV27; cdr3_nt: TGTGCCAGCAACGGACAGGGACCAGCCGGCAAGAATGAGCAGTTCTTC; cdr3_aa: CASNGQGPAGKNEQFF
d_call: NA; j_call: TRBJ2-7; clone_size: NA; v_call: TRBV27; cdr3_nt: TGTGCCAGCAGTGAACGGAGCAAGATAGAGCAGTACTTC; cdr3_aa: CASSERSKIEQYF
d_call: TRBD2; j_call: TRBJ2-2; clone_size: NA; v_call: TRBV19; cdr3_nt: TGTGCCAGTAGTATAGTGCGGGGGGCGGCCGGGGAGCTGTTTTTT; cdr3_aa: CASSIVRGAAGELFF
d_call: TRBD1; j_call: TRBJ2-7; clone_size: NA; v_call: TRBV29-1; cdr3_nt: TGCAGCGCCCGACAGGGGGCCTACGAGCAGTACTTC; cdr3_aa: CSARQGAYEQYF
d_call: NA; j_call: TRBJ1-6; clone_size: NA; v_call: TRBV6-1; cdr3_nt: TGTGCCAGCAGTGAATGGCCGGGGGGGAGTTGGGATTCACCCCTCCACTTT; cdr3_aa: CASSEWPGGSWDSPLHF
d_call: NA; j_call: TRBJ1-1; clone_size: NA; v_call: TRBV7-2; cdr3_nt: TGTGCCAGCAGCTTAGGATTGGGGTTGGGGTTGGTGAACACTGAAGCTTTCTTT; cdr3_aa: CASSLGLGLGLVNTEAFF
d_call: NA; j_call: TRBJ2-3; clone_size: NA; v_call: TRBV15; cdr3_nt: TGTGCCACCAGCAGAGGGACTGTTGACACAGATACGCAGTATTTT; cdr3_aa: CATSRGTVDTDTQYF
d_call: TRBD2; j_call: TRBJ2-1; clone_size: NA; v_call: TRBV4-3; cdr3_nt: TGCGCCAGCAGCCCGTCTAGCGGGAGGGCGTCCCCGAATGAGCAGTTCTTC; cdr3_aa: CASSPSSGRASPNEQFF
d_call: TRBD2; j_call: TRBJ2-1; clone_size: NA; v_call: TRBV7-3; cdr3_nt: TGTGCCAGCAGCTTAACGCGGGTTAGCGGGAGACTTGACAATGATGAGCAGTTCTTC; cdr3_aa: CASSLTRVSGRLDNDEQFF
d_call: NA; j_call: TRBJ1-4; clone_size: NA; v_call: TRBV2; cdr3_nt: TGTGCCAGCAGTGCCGTTAATGAAAAACTGTTTTTT; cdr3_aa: CASSAVNEKLFF
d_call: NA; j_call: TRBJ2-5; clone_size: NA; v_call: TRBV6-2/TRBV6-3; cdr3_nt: TGTGCCAGCAGTCGGGAGACCCAGTACTTC; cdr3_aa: CASSRETQYF
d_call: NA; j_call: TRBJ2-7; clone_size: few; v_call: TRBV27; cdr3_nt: TGTGCCAGCCGTCCCACCCCAAGGGACTACGAGCAGTACTTC; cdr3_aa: CASRPTPRDYEQYF
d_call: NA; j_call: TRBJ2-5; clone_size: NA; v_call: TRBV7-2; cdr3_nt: TGTGCCAGCAGCTTAGGACAGGTCCGACAAGAGACCCAGTACTTC; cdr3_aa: CASSLGQVRQETQYF
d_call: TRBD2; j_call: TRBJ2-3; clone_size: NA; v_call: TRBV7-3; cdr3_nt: TGTGCCAGCAGCTTAATAGGTCGGACTAGCGGGAATCCAGATACGCAGTATTTT; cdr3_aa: CASSLIGRTSGNPDTQYF
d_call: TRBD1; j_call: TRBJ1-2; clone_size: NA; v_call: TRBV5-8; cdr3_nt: TGTGCCAGCAGCACTAAAGACAGGGGGAACTATGGCTACACCTTC; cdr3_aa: CASSTKDRGNYGYTF
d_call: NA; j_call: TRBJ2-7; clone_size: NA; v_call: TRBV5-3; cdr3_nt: TGTGCCAGAAGCCCATTTACCTTTAGAGGGACCTACGAGCAGTACTTC; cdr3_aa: CARSPFTFRGTYEQYF
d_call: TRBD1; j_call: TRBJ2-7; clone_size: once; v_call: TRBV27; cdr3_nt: TGTGCCAGCAGTTTCTCCCCGGGACAGTCCTACGAGCAGTACTTC; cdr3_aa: CASSFSPGQSYEQYF
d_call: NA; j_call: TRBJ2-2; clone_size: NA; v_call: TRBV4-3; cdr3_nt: TGCGCCAGCAGCCGAGGTGTCGGGTCCTACACCGGGGAGCTGTTTTTT; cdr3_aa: CASSRGVGSYTGELFF
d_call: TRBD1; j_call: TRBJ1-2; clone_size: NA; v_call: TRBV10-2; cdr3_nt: TGCGCCAGCAGTGGGACAGGGGGCGACTATGGCTACACCTTC; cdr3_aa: CASSGTGGDYGYTF
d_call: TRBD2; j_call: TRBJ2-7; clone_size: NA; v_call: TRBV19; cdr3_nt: TGTGCCAGTAGTACTCCCCCAGGGCGTAGCGGGAGAGATAGCGCCTACGAGCAGTACTTC; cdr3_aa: CASSTPPGRSGRDSAYEQYF
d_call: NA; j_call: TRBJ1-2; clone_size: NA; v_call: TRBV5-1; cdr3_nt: TGCGCCAGCACCCTAGGACAGAACTATGGCTACACCTTC; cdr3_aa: CASTLGQNYGYTF
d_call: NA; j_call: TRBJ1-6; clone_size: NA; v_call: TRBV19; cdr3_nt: TGTGCCAGTATGTCCGGTGGTAATAATTCACCCCTCCACTTT; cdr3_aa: CASMSGGNNSPLHF
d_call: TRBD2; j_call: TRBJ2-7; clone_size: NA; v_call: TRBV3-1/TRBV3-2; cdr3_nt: TGTGCCAGCAGCCAAGCGGGAGGGCCCTCCTACGAGCAGTACTTC; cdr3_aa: CASSQAGGPSYEQYF
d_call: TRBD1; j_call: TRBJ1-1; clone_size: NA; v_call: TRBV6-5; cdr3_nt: TGTGCCAGCAGTTACGCTCGACAGGGGGCGAACACTGAAGCTTTCTTT; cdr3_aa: CASSYARQGANTEAFF
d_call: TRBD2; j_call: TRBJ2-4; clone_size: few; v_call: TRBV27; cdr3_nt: TGTGCCAGCAGTTCTCGACTAGCGGGAGAAGGTAGCAACATTCAGTACTTC; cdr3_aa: CASSSRLAGEGSNIQYF
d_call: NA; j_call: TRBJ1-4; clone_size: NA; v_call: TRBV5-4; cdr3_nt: TGTGCCAGCAGCCCGGGGGGGACTGTACGGGCAACTAATGAAAAACTGTTTTTT; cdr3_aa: CASSPGGTVRATNEKLFF
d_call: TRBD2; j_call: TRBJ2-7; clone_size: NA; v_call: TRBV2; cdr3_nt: TGTGCCAGCAGTGAAAGGACTAGCGTAGGCTACGAGCAGTACTTC; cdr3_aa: CASSERTSVGYEQYF
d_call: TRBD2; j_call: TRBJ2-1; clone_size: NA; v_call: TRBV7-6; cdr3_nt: TGTGCCAGCAGCCTCCGACTAGCGGGCATTTACAATGAGCAGTTCTTC; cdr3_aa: CASSLRLAGIYNEQFF
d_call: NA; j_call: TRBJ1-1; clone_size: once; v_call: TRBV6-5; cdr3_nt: TGTGCCAGCAGTTACTCGAGTCTCGGGGACACTGAAGCTTTCTTT; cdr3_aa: CASSYSSLGDTEAFF
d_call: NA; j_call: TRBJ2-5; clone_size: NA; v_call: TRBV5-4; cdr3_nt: TGTGCCAGCAGCCAACAAGAGACCCAGTACTTC; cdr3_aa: CASSQQETQYF
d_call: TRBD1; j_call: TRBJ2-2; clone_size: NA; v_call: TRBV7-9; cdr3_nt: TGTGCCAGCAGCCCGCCGGACAGGGCGAACACCGGGGAGCTGTTTTTT; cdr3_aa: CASSPPDRANTGELFF